This T cell receptor (beta chain) was retrieved from a study of T cell repertoires in cytomegalovirus infection. In the study overall: From public TCR beta signatures came an indication of both CMV infection and matching HLA type.

TCRdb reprocessed the reads with MiXCR, giving one entry per CDR3 protein. The repertoire has around 630,000 distinct CDR3 sequences, about 24% of them found once; the top ten carry roughly 8%. This clonotype was seen more than once but under ten times. Trimming took off 2 bases at V and 3 bases at J, with 8 bases between the two ends. The CDR3 consists of 13 residues. Germline loops: CDR1 SQVTM, CDR2 ANQGSEA. The J gene is TRBJ1-5, the V gene TRBV29-1; D is uncertain. What was sequenced was CD8+ T cells from PBMCs. This TCR was sampled from a human donor in good health (CMV status not recorded). Some clones in this sample may be carry-over from other donors' samples. CDR3 sequence (DNA): TGCAGCGTTGAACCGGGATTCAATCAGCCCCAGCATTTT. Protein sequence: CSVEPGFNQPQHF. The complete variable domain, with remaining parts taken from reference TRBV29-1 and TRBJ1-5, reads SAVISQKPSRDICQRGTSLTIQCQVDSQVTMMFWYRQQPGQSLTLIATANQGSEATYESGFVIDKFPISRPNLTFSTLTVSNMSPEDSSIYLCSVEPGFNQPQHFGDGTRLSIL.